Each of the 25 T cell receptor beta chains below was sequenced from the same sample in a study of CD8 T cells in Susac syndrome. A quantity of about 0.45 to 1 ug RNA underwent reverse transcription using random hexamers. In TCRdb, the immunoSEQ multiplex PCR reads were re-called with MiXCR into one record per CDR3 protein. The table has about 300,000 distinct CDR3 sequences, around 83% seen once. The sequenced sample was CD8+ T cells from PBMCs. The receptors derive from a human donor with multiple sclerosis.

J is TRBJ1-6 and V is TRBV7-9, with 8 bases aligning to TRBD1. Germline CDR1 reads SEHNR; CDR2 reads FQNEAQ (reference sequence). The CDR3 extends over 13 amino acids. Trimming removed 7 bases from V and 8 bases from J; junction bases left unmatched: 4. The CDR3 nucleotides read TGTGCCAGCACCGGACAGGGAGATTCACCCCTCCACTTT. Translation gives CASTGQGDSPLHF.

This clonotype has only one observation. This CDR3 is CSARDRHAFYEQYF. The DNA for the CDR3 is TGCAGTGCAAGGGACAGACACGCATTCTACGAGCAGTACTTC. The chain links TRBV20-1 to TRBJ2-7; 7 nucleotides align to TRBD1. The length of the CDR3 is 14 residues. Germline V gives CDR1 DFQATT, CDR2 SNEGSKA (reference sequence). The V gene end was trimmed by 6 bases and the J gene end by 3 bases; junction bases not matched to a gene: 11.

V usage is TRBV19 and J usage is TRBJ2-3; D gene ambiguous. The germline CDR1 and CDR2 sequences are LNHDA and SQIVND (reference sequence). The CDR3 spans 13 residues. V gave up 4 bases and J gave up 6 bases, with 11 bases separating them. For the CDR3, the DNA is TGTGCCAGTAGTACCTTAAGAAGGGATACGCAGTATTTT. Its translation: CASSTLRRDTQYF.

This clonotype was observed a few times. The genes are TRBV6-5 and TRBJ2-3, with no clear D. The V end was cut by 4 bases, the J end by 0 bases, with 11 bases between. This CDR3 region has 15 residues. Germline-derived CDR1 and CDR2 are MNHEY and SVGAGI. The DNA of the CDR3 is TGTGCCAGCAGTTCCTTGTGGGGTAGCACAGATACGCAGTATTTT. Translated: CASSSLWGSTDTQYF.

The chain recombines TRBV19 with TRBJ1-2; the D is unclear. Germline V gene data show CDR1 as LNHDA and CDR2 as SQIVND (reference sequence). There are 13 residues in the CDR3. V was shortened by 5 bases and J by 6 bases, with 13 bases between the two germline ends. This CDR3 reads CASSLRGRDGYTF. The CDR3 DNA reads as TGTGCCAGTAGTCTCCGGGGAAGAGATGGCTACACCTTC.

The V and J genes are TRBV28 and TRBJ2-5; maybe TRBD1 (5 bases). V lost 6 bases to trimming and J lost 3 bases, with 20 bases between them. The CDR3 has 16 residues. Germline-derived CDR1 and CDR2 are MDHEN and SYDVKM. The CDR3 reads CASRGSETDLEETQYF. The CDR3 nucleotides are TGTGCCAGCAGGGGGTCCGAGACAGACTTGGAAGAGACCCAGTACTTC.

This rearrangement joins TRBV7-9 to TRBJ1-2, with TRBD1 matching 8 bases. J was trimmed by 4 bases and V by 4 bases; bases with no gene match: 8. Germline V CDR1 and CDR2: SEHNR, FQNEAQ (reference sequence). This CDR3 contains 15 residues. The CDR3 is CASSSGQGGRYGYTF. For the CDR3, the DNA is TGTGCCAGCAGCTCCGGACAGGGAGGACGCTATGGCTACACCTTC.

This chain connects TRBV29-1 to TRBJ2-7, with unresolved D. CDR1 and CDR2 from the germline V gene are SQVTM and ANQGSEA. The CDR3 length is 14 residues. V lost 6 bases to trimming and J lost 0 bases, with 15 bases between them. The CDR3 reads CSVENTDSSYEQYF. CDR3 DNA: TGCAGCGTGGAGAACACGGATAGCTCCTACGAGCAGTACTTC.

V usage is TRBV5-5 and J usage is TRBJ2-1; 10 bases match TRBD2. The CDR3 extends over 18 amino acids. Germline V gene data show CDR1 as SGHKS and CDR2 as YYEKEE (reference sequence). The trim removed 4 bases at V and 4 bases at J, leaving 14 bases unmatched. DNA for the CDR3: TGTGCCAGCAGCGTGGTGCCCTCGACTAGCGGGCCGTACAATGAGCAGTTCTTC. This codes for CASSVVPSTSGPYNEQFF.

This clonotype was observed a few times. The V and J genes are TRBV5-4 and TRBJ2-1, with TRBD2 as a possible D gene (5 bases). CDR3 length: 16 amino acids. Per germline, CDR1 SGHNT and CDR2 YYREEE (reference sequence). V was clipped by 0 bases and J by 0 bases, with 10 bases between them. The CDR3 DNA reads as TGTGCCAGCAGCTTGGACGGGGTAAGCTCCTACAATGAGCAGTTCTTC. It encodes CASSLDGVSSYNEQFF.

This sequence joins TRBV27 and TRBJ1-5; 8 bases map to TRBD1. Germline assignment: CDR1 MNHEY and CDR2 SMNVEV (reference sequence). Germline trimming cut 7 bases from V and 2 bases from J; bases unmatched to any gene: 7. The CDR3 is 15 residues long. CDR3 residues: CASNCGQGCNQPQHF. As DNA, the CDR3 is TGTGCCAGCAATTGCGGACAGGGCTGCAATCAGCCCCAGCATTTT.

The chain employs TRBV30 and TRBJ1-1; the D is unclear. CDR3 size: 14 residues. CDR1 and CDR2 from the germline V gene are GTSNPN and SVGIG (reference sequence). The V end lost 2 bases, the J end lost 1 base, and 11 bases lay between the germline ends. CDR3 loop: CAWSSGTGNTEAFF. The CDR3 DNA reads TGTGCCTGGAGTTCAGGAACCGGGAACACTGAAGCTTTCTTT. Supplemented by reference TRBV30 and TRBJ1-1, the full variable domain reads SQTIHQWPATLVQPVGSPLSLECTVEGTSNPNLYWYRQAAGRGLQLLFYSVGIGQISSEVPQNLSASRPQDRQFILSSKKLLLSDSGFYLCAWSSGTGNTEAFFGQGTRLTVV.

The CDR3 protein is CASSSSGGSGAKNIQYF. CDR3 sequence (DNA): TGTGCCAGCAGTTCCTCTGGCGGGAGTGGGGCCAAAAACATTCAGTACTTC. The V call is TRBV25-1, the J call TRBJ2-4, with 7 nucleotides matching TRBD2. This CDR3 comprises 17 residues. V dropped 5 bases and J dropped 1; count of bases not matched to a gene: 11. CDR1 MGHDK and CDR2 SYGVNS come from the germline V gene.

This chain uses TRBV27 with TRBJ2-1; no definite D call. From germline, CDR1 is MNHEY and CDR2 SMNVEV (reference sequence). The V end was cut by 3 bases, the J end by 7 bases, with 10 bases between. The CDR3 length is 13 residues. The CDR3 loop is CASSFFSANEQFF. CDR3 nucleotide sequence: TGTGCCAGCAGTTTCTTTTCTGCGAATGAGCAGTTCTTC.

This clonotype was observed a handful of times. This sequence joins TRBV7-2 and TRBJ2-5, with D possibly matching TRBD2 (6 bases). Germline V gene data show CDR1 as SGHTA and CDR2 as FQGNSA. With 1 base removed from V and 5 bases from J, the gap between germline ends came to 17 bases. The CDR3 totals 16 residues. CDR3 DNA: TGTGCCAGCAGCTTAGTTCAGCGGACTATCTTCGAGACCCAGTACTTC. Its translation: CASSLVQRTIFETQYF.

The chain joins TRBV7-9 to TRBJ2-7; 9 positions match TRBD2. The junction had 4 bases not matched to a gene; V was cut back by 5 bases and J by 2 bases. From germline, CDR1 is SEHNR and CDR2 FQNEAQ (reference sequence). This CDR3 comprises 14 residues. The CDR3 here is CASSATSGPYEQYF. The CDR3 DNA reads as TGTGCCAGCAGCGCGACTAGCGGTCCCTACGAGCAGTACTTC.

The chain recombines TRBV5-5 with TRBJ2-7; tentative D call: TRBD2 (5 bases). The V and J ends lost 0 bases and 4 bases respectively, with 11 bases between them. The CDR3 has 14 residues. The V gene's germline CDR1 is SGHKS and CDR2 YYEKEE (reference sequence). The DNA for the CDR3 is TGTGCCAGCAGCTTGGTGGAACGGGGATACGAGCAGTACTTC. Translated, it gives CASSLVERGYEQYF.

The chain joins TRBV6-5 to TRBJ2-7; D uncertain. Trimming shortened V by 0 bases and J by 0 bases, and 12 bases separated the two germline ends. The CDR3 sequence is 16 residues long. CDR1 and CDR2 (germline): MNHEY, SVGAGI. As DNA, the CDR3 is TGTGCCAGCAGTTACTCAAGGGAAAAGAGCTCCTACGAGCAGTACTTC. Its translation: CASSYSREKSSYEQYF.

The gene calls are TRBV9 and TRBJ2-1; 8 bases align to TRBD1. The CDR3 has 17 amino acids. CDR1 is SGDLS and CDR2 is YYNGEE in the germline V gene. Trimming took 3 bases from V and 4 from J; bases not matched to a gene: 12. CDR3 sequence (DNA): TGTGCCAGCAGCGCACCCATCTTGGGGGACAGGTACAATGAGCAGTTCTTC. It specifies CASSAPILGDRYNEQFF.

This clonotype was counted once. This rearrangement joins TRBV7-9 to TRBJ1-5; 8 bases are shared with TRBD1. Germline CDR1 and CDR2: SEHNR and FQNEAQ (reference sequence). V lost 5 bases and J lost 5; bases outside the gene matches: 8. The CDR3 has 15 amino acids. This chain's CDR3 is CASSADREADQPQHF. For the CDR3, the DNA is TGTGCCAGCAGCGCGGACAGGGAAGCGGATCAGCCCCAGCATTTT.

This clonotype has only one observation. The rearrangement joins TRBV7-8 to TRBJ2-1; a possible D gene is TRBD2 (6 bases). V lost 5 bases and J lost 5, with 25 bases in between. Germline V gene sequence: CDR1 SGHVS, CDR2 FQNEAQ. The CDR3 contains 18 residues. CDR3 protein: CASSPRDEWEESHNEQFF. CDR3 sequence (DNA): TGTGCCAGCAGCCCTAGGGATGAGTGGGAGGAATCCCACAATGAGCAGTTCTTC.

The chain has TRBV20-1 and TRBJ2-5; D not certain. Trimming pared 1 base from V and 3 bases from J, leaving 9 bases between. This CDR3 has 13 residues. Germline CDR1 reads DFQATT; CDR2 reads SNEGSKA (reference sequence). The CDR3 nucleotides read TGCAGTGCTAGAGTCCTAGGTGAAGAGACCCAGTACTTC. It encodes CSARVLGEETQYF.

This clonotype appeared once. The chain recombines TRBV2 with TRBJ2-5, with D perhaps TRBD2 (6 bases). CDR1 and CDR2 (germline): SNHLY, FYNNEI. CDR3 length equals 16 residues. Trimming left V 1 base short and J 4 bases short, with 16 bases between. The CDR3 DNA follows: TGTGCCAGCAGTGAAGTTGACGAAGGGAGGCGAGAGACCCAGTACTTC. Its translation: CASSEVDEGRRETQYF.

V usage is TRBV10-3 and J usage is TRBJ1-5; D gene ambiguous. Germline V lookup: CDR1 ENHRY, CDR2 SYGVKD. This CDR3 region has 13 residues. Trimming took off 7 bases at V and 4 bases at J, with 11 bases between the two ends. In DNA, the CDR3 is TGTGCCATCAAGGGAGGACGGAATCAGCCCCAGCATTTT. Its protein product is CAIKGGRNQPQHF.

This chain uses TRBV28 with TRBJ1-5; D not certain. Germline V gives CDR1 MDHEN, CDR2 SYDVKM. The CDR3 sequence is 13 residues long. The V gene lost 5 bases and the J gene lost 2 bases, with 7 bases spanning the gap. The CDR3 DNA sequence: TGTGCCAGCAGTCATCGGGGCAATCAGCCCCAGCATTTT. Its translation: CASSHRGNQPQHF. The whole variable domain, filled in from reference TRBV28 and TRBJ1-5, reads DVKVTQSSRYLVKRTGEKVFLECVQDMDHENMFWYRQDPGLGLRLIYFSYDVKMKEKGDIPEGYSVSREKKERFSLILESASTNQTSMYLCASSHRGNQPQHFGDGTRLSIL.